One sample yielded the 3 T cell receptor beta chains listed below, sequenced in a study of PD-1 blockade in classical Hodgkin lymphoma. Exposure to brentuximab vedotin varied, and each patient had relapsed following autologous stem cell transplantation. Only in-frame clones appear in the TCRdb table, and some are missing; sequencing was by immunoSEQ multiplex PCR. The sample holds approximately 20,000 clones, 80% seen once. Sequencing was performed on peripheral blood mononuclear cells (PBMCs), taken before the second cycle of nivolumab. Receptors were obtained from a human donor with classical Hodgkin lymphoma.

This clone was detected once. This chain connects TRBV19 to TRBJ1-1, with TRBD1 matching 10 bases. Germline CDR1 reads LNHDA; CDR2 reads SQIVND (reference sequence). V shed 4 bases and J 2 bases; nucleotides not matched to a gene: 10. The CDR3 has 17 residues. For the CDR3, the DNA is TGTGCCAGTAGTAAGACAGGGGGCGCGGTTCTTAACACTGAAGCTTTCTTT. It encodes CASSKTGGAVLNTEAFF.

The chain is built from TRBV29-1 and TRBJ2-1; D call uncertain. Trimming removed 2 bases at V and 4 bases at J, with 6 bases between. CDR3 size: 12 residues. Per the germline V gene, CDR1 is SQVTM and CDR2 is ANQGSEA. Here the CDR3 DNA reads TGCAGCGTTGAAATAGGTTACAATGAGCAGTTCTTC. Its protein is CSVEIGYNEQFF.

This chain connects TRBV7-9 to TRBJ1-1; TRBD1 matches 8 bases. Germline CDR1 SEHNR, CDR2 FQNEAQ (reference sequence). Germline trimming cut 2 bases from V and 4 bases from J; bases unmatched to any gene: 12. The CDR3 is 17 amino acids. The CDR3 DNA follows: TGTGCCAGCAGCTTAAGCCCGACAGGGGCAATGGGCACTGAAGCTTTCTTT. It translates to CASSLSPTGAMGTEAFF.